Sequencing of this T cell receptor (beta chain) was carried out in a study of radiotherapy plus CTLA-4 blockade in lung cancer. The assay was immunoSEQ multiplex PCR, and TCRdb's table has in-frame clones only and misses some. The data show 65,000 to 85,000 clones, around 74% seen once. Notes on this clone: An end of the junction differs from the germline gene, which may be a read error.

The CDR3 has 11 amino acids. Germline values: CDR1 MNHNY, CDR2 SVGAGI (reference sequence). The chain couples TRBV6-6 to TRBJ2-4; D may be TRBD2 (6 bases). This sample comprised peripheral blood, obtained from a patient treated with radiotherapy plus ipilimumab. The clonotype originates from a human donor with non-small cell lung cancer whose response to radiotherapy plus ipilimumab could not be evaluated. The CDR3 DNA reads as TGTGCCAGCAGTTGGCAGGGACTCACGAGGTTC. Translating gives CASSWQGLTRF.